Presented here are 8 T cell receptor beta chains from one specimen sequenced in a study of blood T cell repertoires in COVID-19. Profiling relied on immunoSEQ multiplex PCR, and the TCRdb table lists in-frame clones only, not all of them. Among a few hundred thousand clones listed, about 85% were seen once. Sequenced: peripheral blood. The receptor set was obtained from a woman aged 45-60 years with active or convalescent COVID-19.

The rearrangement uses TRBV10-3 and TRBJ1-5, with 8 bases fitting TRBD1. This CDR3 has 15 residues. CDR1 and CDR2 from the germline V gene are ENHRY and SYGVKD. V lost 4 bases, J lost 2 bases, and 4 bases stayed unmatched. The CDR3 sequence is CAISATTGGNQPQHF. The CDR3 DNA reads as TGTGCCATCAGTGCGACGACAGGGGGCAATCAGCCCCAGCATTTT.

The rearrangement uses TRBV7-9 and TRBJ1-4; D gene ambiguous. Trimming removed 2 bases at V and 0 bases at J, with 13 bases between. Germline V gene data show CDR1 as SEHNR and CDR2 as FQNEAQ (reference sequence). The CDR3 length is 17 residues. CDR3 sequence reads: CASSLTRPGSTNEKLFF. The CDR3 DNA is TGTGCCAGCAGCTTAACCCGACCGGGTTCAACTAATGAAAAACTGTTTTTT.

The V gene is TRBV5-1, the J gene TRBJ2-1; TRBD2 matches at 12 bases. Germline CDR1 is SGHRS and CDR2 is YFSETQ. The CDR3 extends over 16 amino acids. V was clipped by 4 bases and J by 4 bases; unmatched bases: 6. Here the CDR3 reads CASSPGGTSGYNEQFF. CDR3 nucleotides: TGCGCCAGCAGCCCGGGCGGGACTAGCGGGTACAATGAGCAGTTCTTC.

This rearrangement joins TRBV11-2 to TRBJ2-2; 10 bases are shared with TRBD2. Germline V gene lookup returns CDR1 SGHAT and CDR2 FQNNGV. The V segment lost 6 bases and the J segment 5 bases; nucleotides outside the gene matches: 6. The CDR3 totals 15 residues. CDR3 protein: CASSIRTSGTGELFF. The CDR3 DNA follows: TGTGCCAGCAGTATCCGGACTAGCGGAACCGGGGAGCTGTTTTTT.

The table lists this clone with many counts. This chain uses TRBV30 with TRBJ1-6; D perhaps matches TRBD1 (5 bases). The germline V gene encodes CDR1 GTSNPN and CDR2 SVGIG (reference sequence). V shed 1 base and J shed 4 bases, with 20 bases lying between them. This CDR3 spans 18 amino acids. Here the CDR3 reads CAWSGRRTFISYNSPLHF. CDR3 DNA: TGTGCCTGGAGTGGTCGCAGGACATTCATCAGTTATAATTCACCCCTCCACTTT.

The chain employs TRBV30 and TRBJ1-1; perhaps TRBD1 as D (5 bases). V lost 2 bases, J lost 0 bases, and 10 bases lay in between. The germline V gene encodes CDR1 GTSNPN and CDR2 SVGIG (reference sequence). The CDR3 totals 14 residues. Here the CDR3 reads CAWSPPGLNTEAFF. The CDR3 nucleotides read TGTGCCTGGAGTCCCCCAGGGCTGAACACTGAAGCTTTCTTT.

This clone has only one observation. The gene calls are TRBV5-1 and TRBJ2-1, with D perhaps TRBD1 (6 bases). The CDR3 totals 15 residues. Per the germline V gene, CDR1 is SGHRS and CDR2 is YFSETQ. Trimming removed 2 bases at V and 6 bases at J, with 15 bases between. The CDR3 loop is CASSFGTIDSNEQFF. The DNA of the CDR3 is TGCGCCAGCAGCTTCGGGACAATCGATAGCAATGAGCAGTTCTTC.

This chain connects TRBV7-9 to TRBJ1-2; TRBD1 agrees at 9 bases. This CDR3 contains 16 residues. V trimming: 2 bases; J trimming: 7 bases; junction bases outside the gene matches: 11. Germline CDR1 and CDR2: SEHNR and FQNEAQ (reference sequence). CDR3 sequence reads: CASSLPLPDRGSGYTF. In nucleotides, the CDR3 is TGTGCCAGCAGCTTACCACTCCCGGACAGGGGAAGTGGCTACACCTTC.